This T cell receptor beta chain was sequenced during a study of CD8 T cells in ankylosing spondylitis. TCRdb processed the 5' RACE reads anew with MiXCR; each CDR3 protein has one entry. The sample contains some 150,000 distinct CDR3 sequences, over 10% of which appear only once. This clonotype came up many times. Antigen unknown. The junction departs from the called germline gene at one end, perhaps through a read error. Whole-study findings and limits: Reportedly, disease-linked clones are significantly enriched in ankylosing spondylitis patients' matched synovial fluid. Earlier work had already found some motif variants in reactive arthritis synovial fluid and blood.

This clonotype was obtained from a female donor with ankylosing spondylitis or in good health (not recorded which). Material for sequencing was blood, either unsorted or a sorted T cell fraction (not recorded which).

The CDR3, as DNA: TGCAGTGCCAGAGGGGGAGCCGAGGGCTATGGCTACACCTTC. Protein sequence: CSARGGAEGYGYTF. This chain links TRBV20-1 with TRBJ1-2; weak D call: TRBD1 (6 bases). The CDR3 consists of 14 residues. Germline V gene sequence: CDR1 DFQATT, CDR2 SNEGSKA (reference sequence).